These T cell receptor beta chains were read from a single sample in a study of shared clonotypes between healthy human individuals. The data were produced by immunoSEQ multiplex PCR, yet TCRdb's version contains in-frame clones alone and is incomplete. This table holds 1,500,000 or so clones, more than 95% found once. Sequenced material: naive CD4+ T cells sorted from blood. These receptors originate from a man aged 30-40 years in good health. Both conserved end residues are part of each CDR3. A D gene is named only where the DNA matches it firmly. Rows may omit the clone size; those that give it use once, few, many or a size class.

.	TRBV19	.	TRBJ2-2	TGTGCCAGTAGTATAGAGGGGGGTACCGGGGAGCTGTTTTTT	CASSIEGGTGELFF
.	TRBV27	.	TRBJ2-1	TGTGCCAGCAGTTTATTTTCCCATATAAGCGGAGAGCAGTTCTTC	CASSLFSHISGEQFF
TRBD2	TRBV5-4	.	TRBJ2-1	TGTGCCAGCAGCTCGGGACTAGCGCTGTACAATGAGCAGTTCTTC	CASSSGLALYNEQFF
TRBD1	TRBV19	.	TRBJ2-2	TGTGCCAGTACCAAATACAGGGGCGCGAACACCGGGGAGCTGTTTTTT	CASTKYRGANTGELFF
.	TRBV10-1	.	TRBJ2-2	TGCGCCAGCAGTGAGAGGAAGGCCCTCCCCGGGGAGCTGTTTTTT	CASSERKALPGELFF
.	TRBV5-1	once	TRBJ2-5	TGCGCCAGCAGCTTTTTAGGGGACACCCAAGAGACCCAGTACTTC	CASSFLGDTQETQYF
.	TRBV2	.	TRBJ1-1	TGTGCCAGCTCCAAGGAGGGGCGCATGAACACTGAAGCTTTCTTT	CASSKEGRMNTEAFF
.	TRBV5-6	.	TRBJ2-7	TGTGCCAGCAGCTTGGAACCACAGGGACGCGAGCAGTACTTC	CASSLEPQGREQYF
.	TRBV5-1	.	TRBJ2-5	TGCGCCAGCAGCTTAAGGACAGCGCGGGGTGAGACCCAGTACTTC	CASSLRTARGETQYF
.	TRBV30	once	TRBJ2-1	TGTGCCTGGATATGGGGGGCGTCGGACAATGAGCAGTTCTTC	CAWIWGASDNEQFF
.	TRBV2	.	TRBJ1-2	TGTGCCAGCAAAAGGGCGATCTTCGGCTACACCTTC	CASKRAIFGYTF
.	TRBV27	.	TRBJ1-2	TGTGCCAGCAGGCGACAGGCTCAGGGGAACTATGGCTACACCTTC	CASRRQAQGNYGYTF
.	TRBV18	once	TRBJ2-5	TGTGCCAGCTCACCACGAATTGCAGAACAAGAGACCCAGTACTTC	CASSPRIAEQETQYF
.	TRBV28	.	TRBJ1-1	TGTGCCAGCAGTTTATCAGTGATGAACACTGAAGCTTTCTTT	CASSLSVMNTEAFF
.	TRBV9	.	TRBJ2-3	TGTGCCAGCAGCGTAGGAGGGCGCAGGGGATATACAGATACGCAGTATTTT	CASSVGGRRGYTDTQYF
TRBD1	TRBV5-4	.	TRBJ2-3	TGTGCCAGCAGCCTGGGACAGGTTAGCACAGATACGCAGTATTTT	CASSLGQVSTDTQYF
.	TRBV21-1	once	TRBJ1-2	TGTGCCAGCAGCAAATTTGGGGGCGGCTATGGCTACACCTTC	CASSKFGGGYGYTF
TRBD1	TRBV4-1	.	TRBJ2-7	TGCGCCAGCAGCCAAGAGACCGGACAGGGGTACGAGCAGTACTTC	CASSQETGQGYEQYF
.	TRBV19	.	TRBJ2-5	TGTGCCACCGCCCGGGACTCCAGGGGTGGGGAGACCCAGTACTTC	CATARDSRGGETQYF
.	TRBV6-1	.	TRBJ2-5	TGTGCCAGCAGTGACAGCCTCTGGAAGACCCAGTACTTC	CASSDSLWKTQYF
.	TRBV5-1	.	TRBJ2-7	TGCGCCAGCAGCTGGACCTTAATGGGCGAGCAGTACTTC	CASSWTLMGEQYF
.	TRBV5-7	.	TRBJ1-3	TGTGCCAGCAGCCGCTCAGGGTACAAGTTGCGAAACACCATATATTTT	CASSRSGYKLRNTIYF
.	TRBV30	.	TRBJ2-1	TGTGCCTGCGCCCCGGGCAGCCCTCCCTTTTACAATGAGCAGTTCTTC	CACAPGSPPFYNEQFF
.	TRBV5-5	.	TRBJ2-1	TGTGCCAGCAGACATCTAGCGCGGTCTGCTCGCAATGAGCAGTTCTTC	CASRHLARSARNEQFF
.	TRBV18	.	TRBJ2-5	TGTGCCAGCTCAGCCGGGAGCGGAGAGACCCAGTACTTC	CASSAGSGETQYF
TRBD1	TRBV19	.	TRBJ2-7	TGTGCCAGTAGTTTCTCGAGGGACAGACCACCCTACGAGCAGTACTTC	CASSFSRDRPPYEQYF
.	TRBV28	.	TRBJ2-7	TGTGCCAGCAGTTTACCGTCCTACGAGCAGTACTTC	CASSLPSYEQYF
.	TRBV27	.	TRBJ2-7	TGTGCCAGCGGTCTCTCCTACGAGCAGTACTTC	CASGLSYEQYF
.	TRBV7-3	.	TRBJ2-7	TGTGCCAGCAGCCCAGGGGGGCCTCTCTACGAGCAGTACTTC	CASSPGGPLYEQYF
TRBD1	TRBV6-1	once	TRBJ1-5	TGTGCCAGCAGGAGGACAGGGGATAGCAATCAGCCCCAGCATTTT	CASRRTGDSNQPQHF
.	TRBV7-9	once	TRBJ2-1	TGTGCCAGCAGCCGGCCCCAGGGTGTTTCTAATGAGCAGTTCTTC	CASSRPQGVSNEQFF
TRBD2	TRBV25-1	.	TRBJ2-1	TGTGCCAGCAGTAATCCTTTCAGCGGGAGGTCAAATGAGCAGTTCTTC	CASSNPFSGRSNEQFF
.	TRBV6-1	once	TRBJ2-1	TGTGCCAGCAGTGAAACCGTCGGCGGGATTCCTGGGAATGAGCAGTTCTTC	CASSETVGGIPGNEQFF
TRBD1	TRBV9	.	TRBJ2-1	TGTGCCAGCAGCGTAAAAGGACAGGCAGCCTACAATGAGCAGTTCTTC	CASSVKGQAAYNEQFF
.	TRBV14	.	TRBJ2-1	TGTGCCAGCAGCCGGGCTGCGTCGGCGAATGAGCAGTTCTTC	CASSRAASANEQFF
TRBD1	TRBV7-9	.	TRBJ2-7	TGTGCCAGCAGCCTCGGGACAGGGGTAATGTCCTACGAGCAGTACTTC	CASSLGTGVMSYEQYF
.	TRBV25-1	.	TRBJ1-4	TGTGCCAGCAGCCGTAGGGGTGCAACTAATGAAAAACTGTTTTTT	CASSRRGATNEKLFF
TRBD2	TRBV7-9	.	TRBJ2-7	TGTGCCAGCAGCAAGGGGGCTAGCGGGAGCCACGAGCAGTACTTC	CASSKGASGSHEQYF
.	TRBV27	.	TRBJ2-7	TGTGCCAGCAGCTCGAGGGGGGCGGCCTCCACCCGTACACTCTACGAGCAGTACTTC	CASSSRGAASTRTLYEQYF
.	TRBV10-2	.	TRBJ2-2	TGCGCCAGCGGACCTAGACTAGAGTCCGGGGAGCTGTTTTTT	CASGPRLESGELFF
.	TRBV5-1	.	TRBJ2-1	TGCGCCAGCAGCTTGGGGGCTCCCTCCTACAATGAGCAGTTCTTC	CASSLGAPSYNEQFF
.	TRBV5-6	.	TRBJ2-1	TGTGCCAGCAGCTTGAGTAGCGGAGACCCAATACAGTTCTTC	CASSLSSGDPIQFF
TRBD1	TRBV18	.	TRBJ1-1	TGTGCCAGCTCACAAACAGGGGGCTCGGGCACTGAAGCTTTCTTT	CASSQTGGSGTEAFF
.	TRBV29-1	.	TRBJ2-4	TGCAGCGTTGCCACCTTACCGGAGTTAGCCAAAAACATTCAGTACTTC	CSVATLPELAKNIQYF